There are a few counts of the clone carrying this T cell receptor beta chain. Its specificity is not known. Germline CDR1 and CDR2: DFQATT and SNEGSKA (reference sequence). Trimming took 6 bases from V and 6 from J; bases not matched to a gene: 11. This CDR3 has 14 amino acids. This specimen comes from a study of early T cells in non-severe SARS-CoV-2 infection. Study information: Investigators sequenced bulk RNA drawn from unsorted whole blood, and chains remained unpaired.

Researchers attached unique molecular identifiers to individual cDNA molecules. TCRdb reprocessed the 5' RACE reads with MiXCR, giving one entry per CDR3 protein. The data contain some 91,000 distinct CDR3 sequences, about 15% of them singletons. Points from the study as a whole: Matches to VDJdb favored anti-spike CD8 responses and missed private and CD4 specificities.

This chain uses TRBV20-1 with TRBJ2-7; 10 positions match TRBD1. Sequencing used whole blood. The sequence was collected from an adult who was a healthcare worker with PCR-confirmed SARS-CoV-2 infection or an uninfected control (not recorded which). The CDR3 region is CSAPYRDRGSEQYF. The CDR3 DNA reads as TGCAGTGCCCCTTACCGGGACAGGGGATCCGAGCAGTACTTC.